The 10 T cell receptor beta chains presented below share a single source sample, sequenced in a study of shared clonotypes between healthy human individuals. Clones were sequenced by immunoSEQ multiplex PCR, and TCRdb holds only the in-frame ones, with some missing. The sample contains 660,000 or so clones, approximately 96% of which appear only once. CD8 cells regarded as naive lacked CD45RO, were positively chosen for CCR7, and omitted terminally differentiated effector memory CD45RA+ cells. The sequenced sample was naive CD8+ T cells sorted from blood. The receptor source for this set is a woman between 25 and 40 years old in good health.

This clone was counted once. V usage is TRBV27 and J usage is TRBJ1-2; the match to TRBD1 covers 8 bases. Per germline, CDR1 MNHEY and CDR2 SMNVEV (reference sequence). This CDR3 contains 11 residues. With V trimmed by 10 bases and J by 5 bases, 3 bases remained unmatched. CDR3 in DNA: TGTGCCACCCGGACAGGGTATGGCTACACCTTC. It specifies CATRTGYGYTF.

This clone was observed a single time. The rearrangement joins TRBV5-4 to TRBJ1-4, with 7 nucleotides matching TRBD1. After removal of 1 base from V and 7 bases from J, the junction contained 1 base not matched to a gene. The CDR3 covers 13 residues. Germline CDR1 SGHNT, CDR2 YYREEE (reference sequence). The CDR3 protein is CASSLSGGEKLFF. CDR3 coding DNA: TGTGCCAGCAGCTTGTCAGGGGGTGAAAAACTGTTTTTT.

The rearrangement uses TRBV5-1 and TRBJ2-3, with D possibly matching TRBD2 (6 bases). Deletions cut 4 bases from V and 4 bases from J, with 16 bases between. The CDR3 is 15 amino acids. Per the germline V gene, CDR1 is SGHRS and CDR2 is YFSETQ. CDR3 region: CASSHGGMSSDTQYF. CDR3 sequence (DNA): TGCGCCAGCAGCCATGGGGGGATGAGCTCAGATACGCAGTATTTT.

The CDR3 here is CASSTRLAVNYEQYF. The CDR3 DNA sequence: TGTGCCAGCAGCACCCGACTAGCGGTAAACTACGAGCAGTACTTC. The J gene is TRBJ2-7, the V gene TRBV5-6, with 9 bases matching TRBD2. V dropped 4 bases and J dropped 3; count of bases not matched to a gene: 8. Germline V lookup: CDR1 SGHDT, CDR2 YYEEEE. The CDR3 extends over 15 amino acids.

CDR3 residues: CASSGTSGQTDTQYF. Written as DNA, the CDR3 is TGTGCCAGCAGTGGGACTAGCGGACAGACAGATACGCAGTATTTT. This chain links TRBV2 with TRBJ2-3; 10 bases match TRBD2. The germline CDR1 and CDR2 sequences are SNHLY and FYNNEI. The CDR3 has 15 residues. J lost 3 bases, V lost 4 bases, and 4 bases had no gene match.

The chain is built from TRBV6-5 and TRBJ2-2; 7 bases map to TRBD1. The germline V gene encodes CDR1 MNHEY and CDR2 SVGAGI. CDR3 length equals 13 residues. V lost 4 bases to trimming and J lost 5 bases; unmatched junction nucleotides: 1. CDR3 region: CASSLTGTGELFF. The CDR3 nucleotides read TGTGCCAGCAGTTTGACAGGGACCGGGGAGCTGTTTTTT.

This rearrangement joins TRBV27 to TRBJ2-5; 8 bases match TRBD2. The germline gives CDR1 MNHEY, CDR2 SMNVEV (reference sequence). This CDR3 spans 14 amino acids. V trimming: 6 bases; J trimming: 4 bases; junction bases outside the gene matches: 7. CDR3 sequence (DNA): TGTGCCAGCAGGGTGCGGGGGGCCGGAGAGACCCAGTACTTC. This codes for CASRVRGAGETQYF.

This rearrangement joins TRBV5-1 to TRBJ1-1, with D uncertain. The germline CDR1 and CDR2 sequences are SGHRS and YFSETQ. V lost 1 base, J lost 0 bases, and 10 bases lay in between. The CDR3 runs 15 residues. CDR3 nucleotides: TGCGCCAGCAGCTTGAGTCCGGTCATGAACACTGAAGCTTTCTTT. It encodes CASSLSPVMNTEAFF. Variable domain in full (rest from reference TRBV5-1 and TRBJ1-1): KAGVTQTPRYLIKTRGQQVTLSCSPISGHRSVSWYQQTPGQGLQFLFEYFSETQRNKGNFPGRFSGRQFSNSRSEMNVSTLELGDSALYLCASSLSPVMNTEAFFGQGTRLTVV.

This clone showed up just once. The V call is TRBV19, the J call TRBJ2-7; 7 positions match TRBD2. Germline V gives CDR1 LNHDA, CDR2 SQIVND (reference sequence). With 1 base clipped from V and 4 bases from J, the junction kept 7 bases outside the gene matches. This CDR3 has 15 amino acids. The CDR3 DNA sequence: TGTGCCAGTAGTATAGCCGCGGGAGAAGTGTACGAGCAGTACTTC. Its protein is CASSIAAGEVYEQYF.

The count of this clone is one. The genes are TRBV7-9 and TRBJ2-1, with D possibly TRBD2 on 6 matching bases. V lost 3 bases and J 8 bases, leaving 14 bases between the germline ends. The CDR3 runs 14 residues. Germline-derived CDR1 and CDR2 are SEHNR and FQNEAQ (reference sequence). CDR3 residues: CASSLGGNWHEQFF. The CDR3 nucleotides are TGTGCCAGCAGCTTGGGCGGGAACTGGCATGAGCAGTTCTTC.